The present TCR beta chain was sequenced within a study of T cell changes during pregnancy in multiple sclerosis. TCRdb's table, derived via immunoSEQ multiplex PCR, lists solely in-frame clones and lacks some. The data hold around 50,000 clones, with about 93% observed a single time. The CDR3 runs 15 residues. Trimming cost V 4 bases and J 5 bases; bases outside gene matches: 10. Germline V CDR1 and CDR2: SEHNR, FQNEAQ (reference sequence). This clone was seen a few times. The V call is TRBV7-9, the J call TRBJ2-7; 8 bases are a match to TRBD1. The material was CD4+ T cells from peripheral blood mononuclear cells, obtained in the third trimester of pregnancy. This receptor was identified in a female donor with multiple sclerosis, enrolled in a pregnancy study. The CDR3 nucleotides read TGTGCCAGCAGCTCCGGACAGGGAGATATGGACGAGCAGTACTTC. Its protein product is CASSSGQGDMDEQYF.